This T cell receptor (beta chain) is from a study of blood T cell repertoires in COVID-19. Study details: COVID-19 samples, acute and convalescent, were from the United States, Italy and Spain.

This clone turned up a few times. The CDR3 length is 15 residues. The V gene's germline CDR1 is MNHEY and CDR2 SVGAGI. Unmatched junction bases numbered 6, after V lost 7 bases and J lost 1 base. Sequencing was performed with immunoSEQ multiplex PCR; in TCRdb, only in-frame clones are kept and a portion is missing. The table includes about 67,000 clones, about four fifths detected once. The chain combines TRBV6-5 with TRBJ1-5, with 8 bases lining up with TRBD1. The source of this sequence is a woman aged 55 to 70 with acute or convalescent COVID-19. The sample was peripheral blood. The CDR3 nucleotides are TGTGCCAGCATCTTGGACAGGGTAAGCAATCAGCCCCAGCATTTT. It encodes CASILDRVSNQPQHF.